This TCR beta chain was captured by sequencing in a study of blood T cell repertoires in COVID-19 (dated by TCRdb to the early 2020s). At the level of the whole study: Samples from collaborators originated in the United States, Italy and Spain and spanned both the acute and convalescent phases of COVID-19. The prospective study material was composed of cDNA or gDNA derived from T cells, B-cell-depleted T cells, or PBMCs. Subjects who had been exposed to COVID-19, were actively infected with it, or had recovered from it provided the deeply sampled blood TCRbeta repertoires that made up the dataset. The repertoires were made available in a free public database intended to serve as a resource for research on the immune response to SARS-CoV-2. Samples were obtained from the ongoing ImmuneRACE study (first 160 participants) and from approximately 1,200 subjects provided by 6 global collaborators. The sample metadata nearly always contained a de-identified subject ID, COVID-19 status, age in years and sex. Where HLA class I and class II types were available, the types were taken from metadata supplied by the sample provider, not from assay-based typing.

TCRbeta CDR3 regions were amplified from genomic DNA using the immunoSEQ Assay, a bias-controlled multiplex PCR. The authors processed their data as follows. Nucleated cell counts per sample were estimated from amplification of reference gene primers within the assay. To quantify the absolute abundance of each unique TCRbeta CDR3 rearrangement, sequence reads were collapsed and filtered. For each sample, productive Simpson clonality was calculated as the square root of Simpson's diversity index over productive rearrangements. Held by TCRdb, this immuneACCESS table contains in-frame sequences only and omits some clones. Under half of the omission traces to an unresolved V gene where checked; the cause of the rest is unknown. D and trimming were read from the DNA, whereas the V and J calls and clone size are those reported in that table. The sample yields approximately 81,000 clones; roughly 86% were counted once. The ten largest clones represent 7% to 9.5% of the sample.

From the cysteine up to the phenylalanine, the CDR3 has a length of 16 residues. Just CDR3 DNA is preserved here, 48 bases in frame from base 1. Looking up the germline V gene yields CDR1 SGHRS and CDR2 YFSETQ. A distance of 9 bases separates the germline ends of V and J, which lose 0 bases and 0 bases respectively. Beyond this particular receptor, the publication reports: The quantity of clinical and demographic metadata differed by source and by participant and was supplied without curation.

Remarks on this clone: The antigen this receptor binds is unknown. No qualities accompany the bases; no much larger clone lies one base away.

Whole blood was collected in K2EDTA tubes by collaborating institutions according to the institutions' own protocols. For TCRbeta analysis, collaborators shipped samples as frozen whole blood, isolated PBMCs, or DNA extracted from either of those sample types. This TCR was recovered from a human donor in a cohort sampled during active COVID-19. This sequence uses TRBV5-1 and TRBJ2-2; no D gene can be assigned with confidence. Sample: peripheral blood. The CDR3 has the sequence CASSLAGDANTGELFF. The sequence in DNA is TGCGCCAGCAGCTTGGCCGGAGACGCGAACACCGGGGAGCTGTTTTTT.